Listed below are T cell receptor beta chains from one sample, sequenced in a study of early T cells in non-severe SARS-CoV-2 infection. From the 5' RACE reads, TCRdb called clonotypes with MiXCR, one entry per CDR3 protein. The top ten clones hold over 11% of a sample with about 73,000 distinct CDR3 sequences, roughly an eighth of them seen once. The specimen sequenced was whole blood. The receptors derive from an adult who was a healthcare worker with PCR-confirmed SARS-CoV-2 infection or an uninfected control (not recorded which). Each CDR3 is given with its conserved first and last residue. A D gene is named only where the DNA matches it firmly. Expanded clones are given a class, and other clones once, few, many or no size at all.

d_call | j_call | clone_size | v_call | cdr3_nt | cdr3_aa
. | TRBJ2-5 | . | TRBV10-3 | TGTGCCATCAGAGGCGCCACCCAAGAGACCCAGTACTTC | CAIRGATQETQYF
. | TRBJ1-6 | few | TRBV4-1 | TGCGCCAGCAGCCAAGCAAATTTACTGGGTCCTAAAAATTCACCCCTCCACTTT | CASSQANLLGPKNSPLHF
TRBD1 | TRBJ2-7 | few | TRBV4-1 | TGCGCCAGCAGCCAACCCCACAGGGGAGCTCCTTACGAGCAGTACTTC | CASSQPHRGAPYEQYF
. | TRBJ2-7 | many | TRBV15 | TGTGCCACCAGCAGACAGAGAGACTACGAGCAGTACTTC | CATSRQRDYEQYF
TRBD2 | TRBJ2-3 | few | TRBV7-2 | TGTGCCAGCAGCTTAGTGAATAGCGGGGGTGCAGATACGCAGTATTTT | CASSLVNSGGADTQYF
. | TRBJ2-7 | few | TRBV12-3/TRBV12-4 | TGTGCCAGCAGTTTATGGCGGACGTACGAGCAGTACTTC | CASSLWRTYEQYF
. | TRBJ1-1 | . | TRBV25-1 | TGTGCCAGCAGAATATGGGGAGACACTGAAGCTTTCTTT | CASRIWGDTEAFF
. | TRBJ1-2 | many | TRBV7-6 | TGTGCCAGCAGCTTAGAGGTCGGCGGTACCTATGGCTACACCTTC | CASSLEVGGTYGYTF
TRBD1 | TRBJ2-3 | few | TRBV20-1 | TGCAGTGCAGAAGGGACAGGGGGTACAGATACGCAGTATTTT | CSAEGTGGTDTQYF
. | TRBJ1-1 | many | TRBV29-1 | TGCAGCGTCCTGAAAGGGGCGAACACTGAAGCTTTCTTT | CSVLKGANTEAFF
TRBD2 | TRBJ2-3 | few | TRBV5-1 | TGCGCCAGCAGCTTGGAAGGTAGCGGGGACTACACAGATACGCAGTATTTT | CASSLEGSGDYTDTQYF